These 4 T cell receptor beta chains were all obtained from the same sample, sequenced in a study of blood T cell repertoires in COVID-19. Produced via immunoSEQ multiplex PCR; TCRdb's table is partial and in-frame only. Among about 130,000 clones listed, approximately 83% were seen once. The specimen was peripheral blood. These receptor sequences come from a woman between 50 and 59 years old who had recovered from COVID-19.

This clone was counted only a few times. Within the sample, other DNA sequences also encode this same CDR3. The chain couples TRBV18 to TRBJ1-1; D may be TRBD1 (6 bases). Trimming removed 3 bases from V and 1 base from J, with 9 bases in between. Germline V gene data show CDR1 as KGHSH and CDR2 as LQKENI. There are 14 residues in the CDR3. The chain's CDR3 is CASSPDRKNTEAFF. In DNA form, the CDR3 reads TGTGCCAGCTCACCTGACAGGAAGAACACTGAAGCTTTCTTT.

The J gene is TRBJ1-2, the V gene TRBV3-1 (or the pseudogene TRBV3-2); 8 nucleotides agree with TRBD1. V lost 3 bases, J lost 4 bases, and 4 bases stayed unmatched. This CDR3 contains 14 residues. Germline V gene sequence: CDR1 LGHDT, CDR2 YNNKEL (reference sequence). The CDR3 sequence is CASSHGTGSYGYTF. CDR3 coding DNA: TGTGCCAGCAGCCACGGGACAGGATCCTATGGCTACACCTTC.

The CDR3 nucleotides read TGTGCCAGCAGTTGGGACAGGGGGCAAGAGACCCAGTACTTC. The encoded protein is CASSWDRGQETQYF. This chain uses TRBV27 with TRBJ2-5, with TRBD1 matching over 11 bases. Per the germline V gene, CDR1 is MNHEY and CDR2 is SMNVEV (reference sequence). The V and J ends lost 4 bases and 2 bases, in that order; junction bases with no gene match: 0. This CDR3 is 14 amino acids long.

The J gene is TRBJ1-6, the V gene TRBV4-1, with D unresolved. Trimming shortened V by 1 base and J by 0 bases, and 13 bases separated the two germline ends. The CDR3 is 18 residues long. Germline values: CDR1 MGHRA, CDR2 YSYEKL. DNA of the CDR3: TGCGCCAGCAGCCAAGCCCTGAGGAGGAGCTCCTATAATTCACCCCTCCACTTT. Protein: CASSQALRRSSYNSPLHF.